This TCR beta chain was sequenced in a study of sequential checkpoint blockade in melanoma. The CDR3 sequence is 14 residues long. Germline V lookup: CDR1 MDHEN, CDR2 SYDVKM. The data were produced by immunoSEQ multiplex PCR, yet TCRdb's version contains in-frame clones alone and is incomplete. The sample holds 35,000 to 40,000 clones; 86% are singletons and the top ten take 9% to 15%. Treatment of the sample: randomized to nivolumab then ipilimumab (arm A) or the reverse (arm B). This material consisted of CD8+ T cells sorted from blood (inferred from file names), taken from a patient given nivolumab and ipilimumab in sequence. The rearrangement uses TRBV28 and TRBJ2-5; the match to TRBD1 covers 8 bases. The J call may be in error: the DNA end matches TRBJ2-7 better. This sequence was found in a human donor with melanoma. The CDR3 DNA sequence: TGTGCCAGCGCCCCGGGGACAGGCTCCTACGAGCAGTACTTC. It translates to CASAPGTGSYEQYF.